These 13 T cell receptor beta chains were sequenced from one sample in a study of shared clonotypes between healthy human individuals. Clones were sequenced by immunoSEQ multiplex PCR, and TCRdb holds only the in-frame ones, with some missing. Here the sample spans roughly 1 million clones, 70% to 80% being singletons. The sequenced material came from memory CD4+ T cells from PBMCs. Regarding subset: CD45RA-negative fraction. The receptors stem from a young man in good health. Some clones in this sample may be carry-over from other donors' samples.

CDR3 protein: CASTSAGVGTGELFF. The CDR3 DNA is TGTGCCAGTACCTCAGCGGGAGTGGGCACCGGGGAGCTGTTTTTT. The chain links TRBV19 to TRBJ2-2; 8 positions agree with TRBD2. The CDR3 spans 15 residues. V lost 7 bases and J lost 4; bases outside the gene matches: 8. The germline CDR1 and CDR2 sequences are LNHDA and SQIVND (reference sequence). The whole variable domain, remainder taken from reference TRBV19 and TRBJ2-2, is DGGITQSPKYLFRKEGQNVTLSCEQNLNHDAMYWYRQDPGQGLRLIYYSQIVNDFQKGDIAEGYSVSREKKESFPLTVTSAQKNPTAFYLCASTSAGVGTGELFFGEGSRLTVL.

The chain employs TRBV27 and TRBJ2-1; 11 nucleotides align to TRBD2. Germline V lookup: CDR1 MNHEY, CDR2 SMNVEV (reference sequence). The CDR3 runs to 15 residues. The V and J ends lost 5 bases and 12 bases, in that order; junction bases with no gene match: 12. The CDR3 is CASSPFSGRASGQFF. CDR3 coding DNA: TGTGCCAGCAGTCCCTTTAGCGGGAGGGCTTCAGGGCAGTTCTTC.

This rearrangement joins TRBV21-1 to TRBJ2-7; TRBD2 was called by the table and not checked on the DNA. TRBV21-1 is a pseudogene locus. This CDR3 spans 21 amino acids. Written as DNA, the CDR3 is TGTGCCAGCAGCAACCCCCGGGGGACTAGCGGGGTAAGACTGGGCTCCTACGAGCAGTACTTC. Translated: CASSNPRGTSGVRLGSYEQYF.

The chain joins TRBV11-2 to TRBJ2-7; 13 bases are shared with TRBD2. The CDR3 runs 14 residues. CDR1 is SGHAT and CDR2 is FQNNGV in the germline V gene. V lost 5 bases, J lost 6 bases, and 4 bases stayed unmatched. CDR3 DNA sequence: TGTGCCAGCAGCGCCACTAGCGGGAGGGCCGAGCAGTACTTC. This sequence encodes CASSATSGRAEQYF.

The rearrangement links TRBV6-5 to TRBJ1-2; D unclear. Trimming removed 5 bases at V and 4 bases at J, with 14 bases between. The germline V gene encodes CDR1 MNHEY and CDR2 SVGAGI. The CDR3 has 14 amino acids. DNA for the CDR3: TGTGCCAGCAGTCCCCTACAGCTTTCCTATGGCTACACCTTC. It encodes CASSPLQLSYGYTF.

This chain uses TRBV7-2 with TRBJ2-7, with D unresolved. The ends were cut back, 5 bases at V and 2 bases at J, with 7 bases in the middle. The germline V gene encodes CDR1 SGHTA and CDR2 FQGNSA. The CDR3 runs 12 residues. CDR3 sequence reads: CASSEQTYEQYF. CDR3 DNA: TGTGCCAGCAGCGAACAGACCTACGAGCAGTACTTC.

The sample holds a few counts of this clone. Other DNA sequences in this sample translate to the same CDR3. This chain joins TRBV5-1 and TRBJ1-1; TRBD1 is a possible D gene (5 bases). The CDR3 runs 15 residues. The germline V gene has CDR1 SGHRS and CDR2 YFSETQ. V lost 1 base, J lost 0 bases, and 10 bases lay in between. The CDR3 sequence is CASSLTGGVNTEAFF. CDR3 sequence (DNA): TGCGCCAGCAGCTTGACAGGTGGGGTGAACACTGAAGCTTTCTTT. Looking up the rest from reference TRBV5-1 and TRBJ1-1 gives the full variable domain: KAGVTQTPRYLIKTRGQQVTLSCSPISGHRSVSWYQQTPGQGLQFLFEYFSETQRNKGNFPGRFSGRQFSNSRSEMNVSTLELGDSALYLCASSLTGGVNTEAFFGQGTRLTVV.

The V gene is TRBV30, the J gene TRBJ2-5, with D unresolved. This CDR3 contains 11 residues. Germline V gene sequence: CDR1 GTSNPN, CDR2 SVGIG (reference sequence). Deletions cut 1 base from V and 0 bases from J, with 0 bases between. For the CDR3, the DNA is TGTGCCTGGAGTGACCAAGAGACCCAGTACTTC. Amino acid sequence: CAWSDQETQYF.

The chain recombines TRBV11-3 with TRBJ2-1, with 10 positions matching TRBD2. In germline, CDR1 is SGHNT, CDR2 YENEEA. This CDR3 has 16 residues. Unmatched junction bases numbered 8, after V lost 2 bases and J lost 7 bases. CDR3 residues: CASSLNLAGVVNEQFF. CDR3 coding DNA: TGTGCCAGCAGCTTAAATCTAGCGGGAGTAGTGAATGAGCAGTTCTTC.

V gene TRBV6-5 combines with J gene TRBJ1-1, with 9 bases matching TRBD1. The CDR3 totals 14 residues. Germline CDR1 reads MNHEY; CDR2 reads SVGAGI. V lost 5 bases to trimming and J lost 1 base; unmatched junction nucleotides: 2. The CDR3 loop is CASSPTGGNTEAFF. The CDR3 DNA sequence: TGTGCCAGCAGTCCGACAGGGGGGAACACTGAAGCTTTCTTT.

The chain recombines TRBV12-2 with TRBJ2-3. TRBV12-2 is designated a pseudogene. The CDR3 is 12 residues long. This CDR3 is CASSLAQWAQYF. CDR3 bases: TGTGCCAGCAGCTTAGCCCAGTGGGCGCAGTATTTT.

The chain joins TRBV28 to TRBJ2-3; 7 bases match TRBD1. Germline lookup yields CDR1 MDHEN and CDR2 SYDVKM. CDR3 length: 14 amino acids. Trimming took 5 bases from V and 1 from J; bases not matched to a gene: 3. The CDR3 DNA follows: TGTGCCAGCAGTCCCCAGGGGGGCACAGATACGCAGTATTTT. This encodes CASSPQGGTDTQYF.

This chain uses TRBV7-2 with TRBJ2-5; D unclear. The germline CDR1 and CDR2 sequences are SGHTA and FQGNSA. The CDR3 has 10 residues. V lost 5 bases and J lost 4, with 2 bases in between. Written as DNA, the CDR3 is TGTGCCAGCAGCGGAGAGACCCAGTACTTC. Residues: CASSGETQYF.